The 25 T cell receptor beta chains listed next were all sequenced from one sample in a study of cytomegalovirus exposure and HLA in healthy donors. The PCR had 60 Vbeta and 13 Jbeta primers. Here immunoSEQ multiplex PCR was the method, and the copy in TCRdb shows in-frame clones only, minus some. Among about 140,000 clones listed, about 79% were seen once. What was sequenced was PBMCs. The receptors derive from a male donor in good health and CMV-seronegative.

The genes are TRBV11-3 and TRBJ2-7, with 7 bases lining up with TRBD2. Germline V lookup: CDR1 SGHNT, CDR2 YENEEA. The CDR3 extends over 14 amino acids. Unmatched junction bases numbered 6, after V lost 3 bases and J lost 4 bases. CDR3 loop: CASSFRGLEYEQYF. As DNA, the CDR3 is TGTGCCAGCAGCTTCCGAGGACTAGAATACGAGCAGTACTTC.

In this sample, this clone turned up a few times. The chain uses TRBV5-4 and TRBJ2-5; 10 bases line up with TRBD2. The CDR3 length is 16 residues. Germline V gene sequence: CDR1 SGHNT, CDR2 YYREEE (reference sequence). V lost 0 bases to trimming and J lost 4 bases; unmatched junction nucleotides: 6. CDR3 DNA: TGTGCCAGCAGCTTGGAGGCGAGACTAGCGGGAGAGACCCAGTACTTC. This encodes CASSLEARLAGETQYF. Full variable domain (rest looked up from reference TRBV5-4 and TRBJ2-5): ETGVTQSPTHLIKTRGQQVTLRCSSQSGHNTVSWYQQALGQGPQFIFQYYREEENGRGNFPPRFSGLQFPNYSSELNVNALELDDSALYLCASSLEARLAGETQYFGPGTRLLVL.

The chain uses TRBV19 and TRBJ2-5; TRBD2 matches 14 bases. The CDR3 totals 19 residues. CDR1 and CDR2 (germline): LNHDA, SQIVND (reference sequence). With 5 bases clipped from V and 0 bases from J, the junction kept 11 bases outside the gene matches. For the CDR3, the DNA is TGTGCCAGTAGTCCTCGCGGGACTAGCGGGGGCCAATACCAAGAGACCCAGTACTTC. The encoded protein is CASSPRGTSGGQYQETQYF. Full variable domain (rest looked up from reference TRBV19 and TRBJ2-5): DGGITQSPKYLFRKEGQNVTLSCEQNLNHDAMYWYRQDPGQGLRLIYYSQIVNDFQKGDIAEGYSVSREKKESFPLTVTSAQKNPTAFYLCASSPRGTSGGQYQETQYFGPGTRLLVL.

The chain recombines TRBV25-1 with TRBJ1-2; D gene uncertain. Germline V gene lookup returns CDR1 MGHDK and CDR2 SYGVNS. Trimming removed 5 bases at V and 9 bases at J, with 13 bases between. This CDR3 region has 12 residues. The CDR3 DNA reads as TGTGCCAGCAGTCGAGGGTCTATTCGCTACACCTTC. Protein: CASSRGSIRYTF.

The CDR3 nucleotides read TGTGCCAGCTCACCACCAGGGGCGGCAGATACGCAGTATTTT. This gives the protein CASSPPGAADTQYF. The chain carries TRBV18 and TRBJ2-3; weak D call: TRBD1 (5 bases). The CDR3 loop spans 14 amino acids. V shed 0 bases and J shed 4 bases, with 8 bases lying between them. The germline V gene has CDR1 KGHSH and CDR2 LQKENI.

This chain connects TRBV6-9 to TRBJ2-3; the D is unclear. Germline loops: CDR1 MNHGY, CDR2 SVAAGI. The germline V and J ends were trimmed by 0 bases and 5 bases, with 15 bases remaining between them. This CDR3 contains 16 residues. CDR3 region: CASSYSRPEHLDTQYF. The CDR3 DNA reads as TGTGCCAGCAGTTATTCGAGGCCCGAGCATCTAGATACGCAGTATTTT.

V usage is TRBV7-6 and J usage is TRBJ1-2; tentatively, D is TRBD1 (6 bases). The length of the CDR3 is 16 residues. Looked up from germline, CDR1 is SGHVS and CDR2 is FNYEAQ. The V end lost 3 bases, the J end lost 7 bases, and 21 bases lay between the germline ends. For the CDR3, the DNA is TGTGCCAGCAGCTTTCGGGGAACGATGGGGGCGTTTGGCTACACCTTC. Amino acid sequence: CASSFRGTMGAFGYTF. The variable domain in full, with the rest retrieved from reference TRBV7-6 and TRBJ1-2, is GAGVSQSPRYKVTKRGQDVALRCDPISGHVSLYWYRQALGQGPEFLTYFNYEAQQDKSGLPNDRFSAERPEGSISTLTIQRTEQRDSAMYRCASSFRGTMGAFGYTFGSGTRLTVV.

The V gene is TRBV9, the J gene TRBJ1-5; the match to TRBD1 covers 9 bases. Germline V gene lookup returns CDR1 SGDLS and CDR2 YYNGEE. The CDR3 sequence is 16 residues long. J gave up 6 bases and V 0 bases, and 7 bases lay outside the gene matches. The CDR3 spells CASSVAPDRGVQPQHF. CDR3 nucleotides: TGTGCCAGCAGCGTAGCTCCGGACAGGGGTGTTCAGCCCCAGCATTTT.

The chain employs TRBV7-9 and TRBJ1-4, with 11 bases that match TRBD1. J gave up 7 bases and V 5 bases, and 6 bases lay outside the gene matches. Germline V gene lookup returns CDR1 SEHNR and CDR2 FQNEAQ (reference sequence). There are 15 residues in the CDR3. Here the CDR3 DNA reads TGTGCCAGCAGCCCCCCCGGGACAGGGGGTGAAAAACTGTTTTTT. It is translated as CASSPPGTGGEKLFF.

The chain uses TRBV18 and TRBJ2-1; possible D gene TRBD2, 6 bases. The V gene lost 2 bases and the J gene lost 9 bases, with 14 bases spanning the gap. Germline V gene sequence: CDR1 KGHSH, CDR2 LQKENI. The length of the CDR3 is 14 residues. CDR3 nucleotides: TGTGCCAGCTCACCATTGGAGGGGCACGGTGAGCAGTTCTTC. This sequence encodes CASSPLEGHGEQFF.

This clone was recorded once. The chain couples TRBV4-3 to TRBJ2-2; 9 bases map to TRBD1. CDR1 and CDR2 (germline): LGHNA, YSLEER. The trim removed 4 bases at V and 1 base at J, leaving 4 bases unmatched. The CDR3 loop spans 16 amino acids. CDR3 DNA sequence: TGCGCCAGCAGCCTCGAGGGACAGGGGAACACCGGGGAGCTGTTTTTT. It is translated as CASSLEGQGNTGELFF.

The rearrangement uses TRBV7-9 and TRBJ1-1; D gene unclear. Between the trimmed V and J ends, which lost 0 bases and 3 bases, there was a span of 5 bases. Germline loops: CDR1 SEHNR, CDR2 FQNEAQ (reference sequence). The CDR3 totals 13 residues. The DNA of the CDR3 is TGTGCCAGCAGCTTAGCTTCTCACACTGAAGCTTTCTTT. It specifies CASSLASHTEAFF.

The chain employs TRBV5-6 and TRBJ1-5; D remains unclear. The CDR3 contains 14 residues. V was cut by 3 bases and J by 7 bases, with 14 bases left in between. CDR1 is SGHDT, CDR2 YYEEEE, per germline. The CDR3 region is CASSSGYVGQPQHF. The CDR3 bases are TGTGCCAGCAGCTCTGGGTACGTGGGCCAGCCCCAGCATTTT.

This chain uses TRBV27 with TRBJ2-7; no firm D call. Germline V gene lookup returns CDR1 MNHEY and CDR2 SMNVEV (reference sequence). V was clipped by 0 bases and J by 4 bases, with 10 bases between them. This CDR3 has 14 amino acids. The CDR3, as DNA: TGTGCCAGCAGTTTATCGGCTCCTTCTTACGAGCAGTACTTC. Translation: CASSLSAPSYEQYF.

The chain combines TRBV29-1 with TRBJ2-7; unclear D gene. Germline V gene sequence: CDR1 SQVTM, CDR2 ANQGSEA. V was trimmed by 1 base and J by 2 bases, leaving 6 bases between them. The CDR3 covers 12 residues. This CDR3 reads CSVEGQAYEQYF. For the CDR3, the DNA is TGCAGCGTTGAAGGCCAGGCCTACGAGCAGTACTTC.

This chain connects TRBV19 to TRBJ1-4, with TRBD1 matching over 8 bases. Germline V gene data show CDR1 as LNHDA and CDR2 as SQIVND (reference sequence). This CDR3 spans 12 amino acids. J was trimmed by 14 bases and V by 6 bases; bases with no gene match: 8. CDR3 protein: CASSPLTGGLFF. The CDR3, as DNA: TGTGCCAGTAGCCCCTTAACAGGGGGGCTGTTTTTT. The full variable domain, completed using reference TRBV19 and TRBJ1-4, is DGGITQSPKYLFRKEGQNVTLSCEQNLNHDAMYWYRQDPGQGLRLIYYSQIVNDFQKGDIAEGYSVSREKKESFPLTVTSAQKNPTAFYLCASSPLTGGLFFGSGTQLSVL.

V gene TRBV19 combines with J gene TRBJ1-1; TRBD1 matches at 9 bases. Looked up from germline, CDR1 is LNHDA and CDR2 is SQIVND (reference sequence). There are 15 residues in the CDR3. The J segment lost 0 bases and the V segment lost 3 bases, leaving 2 bases of the junction unmatched. CDR3 amino acids: CASSMGTGMNTEAFF. The CDR3 DNA reads as TGTGCCAGTAGTATGGGGACAGGGATGAACACTGAAGCTTTCTTT.

The chain is built from TRBV9 and TRBJ2-1, with unresolved D. The V end lost 2 bases, the J end lost 0 bases, and 6 bases lay between the germline ends. The CDR3 extends over 14 amino acids. Germline assignment: CDR1 SGDLS and CDR2 YYNGEE. The CDR3 loop is CASSVYFSYNEQFF. The CDR3, as DNA: TGTGCCAGCAGCGTTTACTTCTCCTACAATGAGCAGTTCTTC.

In this sample, this clone turned up once. V gene TRBV2 combines with J gene TRBJ1-1; 8 bases match TRBD1. V was clipped by 7 bases and J by 3 bases; unmatched bases: 4. The CDR3 has 13 residues. Germline CDR1 is SNHLY and CDR2 is FYNNEI. The CDR3 DNA reads TGTGCCAGCACCCAGACAGGGGACACTGAAGCTTTCTTT. Encoded protein: CASTQTGDTEAFF.

V and J are TRBV2 and TRBJ1-5, with a tentative D call TRBD1 (5 bases). The CDR3 is made up of 14 amino acids. Trimming removed 0 bases from V and 9 bases from J, with 12 bases in between. The V gene's germline CDR1 is SNHLY and CDR2 FYNNEI. The CDR3 loop reads CASSEARRGAPQHF. As DNA, the CDR3 is TGTGCCAGCAGTGAAGCACGGAGGGGTGCGCCCCAGCATTTT.

This clone was picked up one time. The V gene is TRBV5-6, the J gene TRBJ1-5; 7 bases agree with TRBD1. Germline V gives CDR1 SGHDT, CDR2 YYEEEE. The CDR3 spans 16 residues. With V trimmed by 4 bases and J by 4 bases, 11 bases remained unmatched. The CDR3: CASSTRTGIFNQPQHF. The DNA of the CDR3 is TGTGCCAGCAGCACCCGGACAGGAATTTTTAATCAGCCCCAGCATTTT. Full variable domain (rest looked up from reference TRBV5-6 and TRBJ1-5): DAGVTQSPTHLIKTRGQQVTLRCSPKSGHDTVSWYQQALGQGPQFIFQYYEEEERQRGNFPDRFSGHQFPNYSSELNVNALLLGDSALYLCASSTRTGIFNQPQHFGDGTRLSIL.

The chain carries TRBV7-6 and TRBJ1-1, with 9 bases fitting TRBD1. This CDR3 has 14 amino acids. The germline V gene encodes CDR1 SGHVS and CDR2 FNYEAQ. The junction had 2 bases not matched to a gene; V was cut back by 2 bases and J by 4 bases. In nucleotides, the CDR3 is TGTGCCAGCAGCTTACTGGGACAGGGCACTGAAGCTTTCTTT. Translating it yields CASSLLGQGTEAFF. Combining the CDR3 with reference TRBV7-6 and TRBJ1-1 gives the whole variable domain GAGVSQSPRYKVTKRGQDVALRCDPISGHVSLYWYRQALGQGPEFLTYFNYEAQQDKSGLPNDRFSAERPEGSISTLTIQRTEQRDSAMYRCASSLLGQGTEAFFGQGTRLTVV.

This clone was observed a single time. CDR3 protein: CASSGRQLLTEAFF. The CDR3 DNA reads TGTGCCAGCAGCGGAAGACAGCTCCTCACTGAAGCTTTCTTT. V is TRBV5-6 and J is TRBJ1-1; weak D call: TRBD1 (5 bases). Looked up from germline, CDR1 is SGHDT and CDR2 is YYEEEE. This CDR3 region has 14 residues. Trimming removed 4 bases at V and 4 bases at J, with 14 bases between.

The chain combines TRBV27 with TRBJ1-6; D possibly corresponds to TRBD1 (6 bases). Germline CDR1 and CDR2: MNHEY and SMNVEV (reference sequence). Trimming took off 10 bases at V and 5 bases at J, with 21 bases between the two ends. This CDR3 is built from 16 residues. The DNA for the CDR3 is TGTGCCACCGACTTGAGGGGGGGGGTTAATAATTCACCCCTCCACTTT. It yields the protein CATDLRGGVNNSPLHF.

Only a few counts were recorded for this clone. This sequence joins TRBV7-2 and TRBJ2-7, with 9 positions matching TRBD2. CDR1 SGHTA and CDR2 FQGNSA come from the germline V gene. The CDR3 runs to 13 residues. Trimming took 3 bases from V and 9 from J; bases not matched to a gene: 6. CDR3 in DNA: TGTGCCAGCAGCTTTAGCGGGAGTCTCGGGCAGTACTTC. Protein: CASSFSGSLGQYF.